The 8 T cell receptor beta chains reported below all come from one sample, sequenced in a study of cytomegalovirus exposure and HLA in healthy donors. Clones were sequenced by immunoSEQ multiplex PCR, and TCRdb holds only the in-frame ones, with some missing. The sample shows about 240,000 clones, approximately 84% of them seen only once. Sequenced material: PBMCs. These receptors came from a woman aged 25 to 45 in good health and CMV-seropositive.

The CDR3: CASSEVSAPTGELFF. The CDR3 coding sequence is TGTGCCAGCAGTGAAGTTAGCGCGCCCACCGGGGAGCTGTTTTTT. V usage is TRBV2 and J usage is TRBJ2-2; D is possibly TRBD2 (5 bases). The germline V gene has CDR1 SNHLY and CDR2 FYNNEI. Trimming removed 1 base at V and 4 bases at J, with 10 bases between. The CDR3 has 15 residues.

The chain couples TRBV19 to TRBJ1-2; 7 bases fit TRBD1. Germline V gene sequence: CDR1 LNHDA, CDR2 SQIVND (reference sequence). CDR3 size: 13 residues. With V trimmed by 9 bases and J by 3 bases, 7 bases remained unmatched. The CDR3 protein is CARKTGKDYGYTF. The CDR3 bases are TGTGCCAGGAAGACAGGGAAAGACTATGGCTACACCTTC.

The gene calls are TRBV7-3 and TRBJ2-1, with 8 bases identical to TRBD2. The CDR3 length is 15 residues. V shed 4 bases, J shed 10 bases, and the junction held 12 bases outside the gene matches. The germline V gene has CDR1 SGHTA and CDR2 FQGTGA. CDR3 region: CASSSAIAGPGEQFF. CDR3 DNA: TGTGCCAGCAGCTCGGCGATAGCGGGGCCCGGGGAGCAGTTCTTC.

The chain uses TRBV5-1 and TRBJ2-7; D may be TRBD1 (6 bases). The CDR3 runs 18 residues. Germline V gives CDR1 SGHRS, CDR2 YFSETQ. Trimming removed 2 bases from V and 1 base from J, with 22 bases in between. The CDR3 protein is CASSLRQGNEIYSYEQYF. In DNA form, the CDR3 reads TGCGCCAGCAGCTTACGCCAGGGGAACGAGATATATTCCTACGAGCAGTACTTC.

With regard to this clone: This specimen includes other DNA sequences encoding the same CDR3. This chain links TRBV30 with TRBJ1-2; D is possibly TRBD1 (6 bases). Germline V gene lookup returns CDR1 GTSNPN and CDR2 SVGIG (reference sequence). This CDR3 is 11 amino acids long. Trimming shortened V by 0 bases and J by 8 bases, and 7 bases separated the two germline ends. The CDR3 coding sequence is TGTGCCTGGAGTGTGCAGGGGGGCTACACCTTC. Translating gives CAWSVQGGYTF. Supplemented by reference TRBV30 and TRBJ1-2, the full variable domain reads SQTIHQWPATLVQPVGSPLSLECTVEGTSNPNLYWYRQAAGRGLQLLFYSVGIGQISSEVPQNLSASRPQDRQFILSSKKLLLSDSGFYLCAWSVQGGYTFGSGTRLTVV.

The CDR3 loop reads CASSLGLAGGLTSYEQYF. CDR3 DNA: TGCGCCAGCAGCTTGGGACTAGCGGGAGGCCTAACCTCCTACGAGCAGTACTTC. This rearrangement joins TRBV5-1 to TRBJ2-7, with 13 bases that match TRBD2. CDR3 length: 18 amino acids. Germline assignment: CDR1 SGHRS and CDR2 YFSETQ. Losses at the gene ends were 0 bases for V and 0 bases for J; bases not matched to a gene: 6.

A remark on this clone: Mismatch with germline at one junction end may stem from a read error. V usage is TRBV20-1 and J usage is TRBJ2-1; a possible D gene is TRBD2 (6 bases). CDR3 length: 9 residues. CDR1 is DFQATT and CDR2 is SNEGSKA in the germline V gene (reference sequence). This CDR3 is CSAAGPLVF. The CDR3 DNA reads TGCAGTGCTGCGGGACCTCTGGTCTTC.

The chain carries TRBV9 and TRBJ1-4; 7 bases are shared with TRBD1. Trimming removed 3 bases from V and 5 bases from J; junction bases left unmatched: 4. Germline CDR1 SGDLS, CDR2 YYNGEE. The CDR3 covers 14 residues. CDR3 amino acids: CASSAGTANEKLFF. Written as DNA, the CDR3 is TGTGCCAGCAGCGCCGGGACAGCGAATGAAAAACTGTTTTTT.